The text below deals with one T cell receptor (beta chain). Its antigen is undetermined. Assay: immunoSEQ multiplex PCR; the TCRdb copy retains only in-frame clones and omits some. The table lists around 55,000 clones, around 89% of them singletons. The source of the sample is a study of OX40 agonist ivuxolimab in advanced cancers. The wider study: Patients in the trial were receiving intravenous ivuxolimab every 2 weeks, at doses of 0.01 to 10 mg/kg. Patients treated during dose escalation were battling hepatocellular carcinoma, melanoma, renal cell or head and neck cancer. Points from the study as a whole: Among the lowest levels of clonal expansion were found in partial responders at 0.1-3.0 mg/kg. Within 6 weeks, CD4+ and CD8+ blood T cells expanded clonally at 0.1 to 3.0 mg/kg.

This TCR was sampled from an adult with an advanced solid tumor such as melanoma, head and neck, liver or kidney cancer. The starting material was CD4+ or CD8+ T cells sorted from blood, obtained in a trial of the OX40 agonist ivuxolimab.

The CDR3 region has the DNA TGTGCCAGCAGTAGCCCCATCGAGCGGGGGGAAGAGACCCAGTACTTC. Protein product: CASSSPIERGEETQYF. The V and J genes are TRBV6-9 and TRBJ2-5; TRBD2 matches at 9 bases. Germline trimming cut 5 bases from V and 3 bases from J; bases unmatched to any gene: 10. Germline assignment: CDR1 MNHGY and CDR2 SVAAGI. The CDR3 has 16 residues.